Sequencing of this T cell receptor beta chain was carried out in a study of cytomegalovirus exposure and HLA in healthy donors. Broader study findings: For most subjects, TCR beta sequences were reported to predict HLA-A and HLA-B alleles with accuracy. Among the CMV-associated chains, three were confirmed in vitro as specific for CMV antigens.

The CDR3 loop spans 14 amino acids. The ends lost 4 bases at V and 4 bases at J; junction bases unmatched: 1. The germline V gene encodes CDR1 SGHRS and CDR2 YFSETQ. About this clone itself: Its antigen remains unidentified.

The PCR used 60 Vbeta and 13 Jbeta primers. Profiled with immunoSEQ multiplex PCR; TCRdb holds only in-frame clones, not every one. The repertoire holds 100,000 to 150,000 clones, with roughly 80% as singletons. The clonotype was recovered from a woman in her fifties or sixties in good health and CMV-seronegative. Sequenced input: PBMCs. The chain couples TRBV5-1 to TRBJ2-2, with 10 bases lining up with TRBD2. The CDR3 reads CASSLAGATGELFF. The CDR3 DNA reads TGCGCCAGCAGCCTAGCGGGAGCCACCGGGGAGCTGTTTTTT.